The subject of this entry is one TCR beta chain. Its antigen is currently unknown. This record belongs to a study of T-cell memory formation after mild COVID-19. Study background: TCR clustering was largely donor specific.

5'RACE, which relied on constant-segment primers, yielded TCR alpha and TCR beta cDNA libraries carrying sample barcodes and UMIs. One entry per CDR3 protein results from TCRdb running MiXCR on the 5' RACE reads. The table records a few hundred thousand distinct CDR3 sequences, around an eighth of them present only once. Study-wide findings and caveats: Specificity for SARS-CoV-2 was not confirmed among the second-wave clones peaking on day 37. Clones contracting over day 15 to 85 were CD4/CD8 balanced, with later expanders leaning CD4+.

Sequenced sample: PBMCs or a T cell subset sorted from them (not recorded which). The TCR comes from a man between 18 and 35 years old who had mild COVID-19 (a few samples of this study predate the infection). Cell type and time point are not known.

CDR3 bases: TGTGCCAGCAGCTTAGGAGCAGGGGCTCGGAGCAATCAGCCCCAGCATTTT. Its translation: CASSLGAGARSNQPQHF. This rearrangement joins TRBV7-6 to TRBJ1-5; tentative D call: TRBD1 (6 bases). Germline V lookup: CDR1 SGHVS, CDR2 FNYEAQ. Trimming removed 1 base from V and 1 base from J, with 14 bases in between. This CDR3 has 17 amino acids.